This is a list of T cell receptor beta chains from one sample in a study of tumor and adjacent non-tumor tissue in lung cancer. TCRdb recomputed calls from the multiplex PCR reads with MiXCR, one row per CDR3 protein. This table has about 120,000 distinct CDR3 sequences, 66% appearing once. What was sequenced was lung tumor tissue. Receptors were obtained from a man between 25 and 39 years old with non-small cell lung cancer. Both conserved end residues are trimmed from each CDR3. The D gene is left open where the match is weak.

D,V,CDR3
NA,TRBV11-2,ASSLWDGGYEQY
NA,TRBV11-2,ASSSGGRGRSDTQY
TRBD1,TRBV4-1,VSSQGRTGGGTDTQY
NA,TRBV5-6,ASSLDASGLHGYT
NA,TRBV20-1,SARSGKSYT
TRBD2,TRBV11-2,TSSGAAVVTRELF
NA,TRBV6-6,AGSYQAADGYT
TRBD2,TRBV6-1,ASKLAESTDTQY
NA,TRBV4-1,ASSQEIAQGTEAF
NA,TRBV11-3,VSSFGRDTQY
TRBD1,TRBV5-6,ASSWTGDNQPQY
TRBD1,TRBV11-1,ASSPSPQGTGELF
NA,TRBV10-3,VINESGRSTEAF
NA,TRBV5-6,ASSRFGVVNYGYT
NA,TRBV20-1,SARTPQGGGGNEQL
TRBD2,TRBV10-2,ASSESGLVGVGEKF
NA,TRBV6-2/TRBV6-3,ASSTGLEAF
TRBD1,TRBV25-1,ASSGTGGNEQF
NA,TRBV20-1,SASGGRRGKLF
NA,TRBV5-4,ANSLPGTVETQY
NA,TRBV6-5,ANSAQGRGGYT
TRBD1,TRBV20-1,RTTRTGSSGNTIY
NA,TRBV6-2/TRBV6-3,ASSSLLGLSHSGANVLT
TRBD1,TRBV6-2/TRBV6-3,ASSSPGQGRNEQF
TRBD2,TRBV4-2,ASSQTSGSSYGQY
TRBD2,TRBV20-1,SAVAGEQPDEQY
NA,TRBV11-2,ASSFYPRGVHTDTQY
TRBD2,TRBV11-3,ASSTRLAGVGGHL
NA,TRBV7-9,VGSLGPEQY
NA,TRBV20-1,STRKNQGGDQY
NA,TRBV4-1,ASSQVGQPNYGYI
NA,TRBV4-1,ASSHTRTGGDEQF